This T cell receptor beta chain appears in the sequencing data of a study of regulatory T cells in long-lasting Graves disease. Overall study findings and caveats: Tissue studied was limited to peripheral blood, excluding thyroid tissue. Clonotypes that were public and shared totalled a few thousand in persistent patients versus 750 to 1,000 in new patients. Persistent Graves' patients showed a TCR diversity that was lower than that of newly diagnosed ones.

With regard to this clonotype: Antigen unknown.

Described time point: newly diagnosed GD, antithyroid drugs for less than 3 months. PBMC RNA was the source of the TCR library. The V end was cut by 4 bases, the J end by 11 bases, with 8 bases between. Germline V gives CDR1 MNHEY, CDR2 SVGEGT. There are 11 residues in the CDR3. Researchers made TCR beta libraries by using iRepertoire HTBI primers and running Arm-PCR on CDR3 regions. TCRdb redid the calling of the multiplex PCR reads with MiXCR, one entry per CDR3 protein. The repertoire holds 410,000 or so distinct CDR3 sequences, with 15% as singletons. The sample was also linked to a second study, of T cells in Graves' hyperthyroidism and ophthalmopathy.

The specimen was peripheral blood mononuclear cells (PBMCs), collected at new diagnosis, from a patient treated with antithyroid drugs. The receptor was derived from a young woman with Graves disease. This rearrangement joins TRBV6-2 or TRBV6-3 to TRBJ2-2; D is undetermined. This CDR3 reads CASSLRSELFF. The CDR3 DNA follows: TGTGCCAGCAGTTTGCGCTCTGAGCTGTTTTTT.